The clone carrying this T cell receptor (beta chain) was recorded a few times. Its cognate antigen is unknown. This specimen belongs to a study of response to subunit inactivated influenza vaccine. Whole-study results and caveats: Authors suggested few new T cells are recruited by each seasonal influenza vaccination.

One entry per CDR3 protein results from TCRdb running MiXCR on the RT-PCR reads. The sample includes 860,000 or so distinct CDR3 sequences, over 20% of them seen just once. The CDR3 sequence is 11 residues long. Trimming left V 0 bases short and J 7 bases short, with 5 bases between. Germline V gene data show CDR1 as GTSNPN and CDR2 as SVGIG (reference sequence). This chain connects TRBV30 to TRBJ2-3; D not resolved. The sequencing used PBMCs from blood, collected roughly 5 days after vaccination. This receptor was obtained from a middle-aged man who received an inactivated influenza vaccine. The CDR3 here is CAWSVMYTQYF. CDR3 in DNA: TGTGCCTGGAGTGTGATGTATACGCAGTATTTT.